The T cell receptor beta chain described here comes from a study of beta chain features in type 1 diabetes (dated by TCRdb to the late 2010s). Study-level background: Patients and healthy donors did not differ in mean age, gender distribution, total cell number or subset yield. Naive and central memory subsets were obtained from all 30 or so donors, but regulatory and stem cell-like memory subsets were isolated from only 8 patients and roughly 8 healthy donors. A total of roughly 100 million sorted cells were examined across all samples, and RNA yield correlated strongly with the number of cells per subset. The study compared TCRB repertoires of sorted circulating CD4+ T cell subsets between recently diagnosed type 1 diabetes patients and matched healthy donors. Study-wide findings and limitations: The naive, central memory and regulatory TCRB repertoires appeared to resemble one another more closely among patients than among healthy donors. In all four CD4+ subsets, TCRB CDR3 length was moderately but significantly shorter in type 1 diabetes patients. HLA sub-analyses involved small numbers of individuals, so any influence of HLA type on TCRB rearrangement remained unresolved. Patients with type 1 diabetes made fewer insertions and deleted more nucleotides at VDJ recombination sites, implying thymic rearrangement abnormalities. Because cDNA was sequenced instead of genomic DNA, highly expressing activated cells could be over-represented, though the groups showed no difference in activation or CD3 levels. Shorter templates might be favored by PCR, yet because patient and control samples were amplified and corrected together, any such skew would affect both groups equally.

A remark on this clone: Its antigen is still unknown. No much larger clone exists at a distance of one base, and base qualities are not known.

CDR1 MNHNY and CDR2 SVGAGI were looked up in the germline V gene (reference sequence). V drops 5 bases and J drops 4 bases, leaving 14 bases in between. The CDR3 starts with the cysteine, ends with the phenylalanine, and has 14 residues. CDR3 DNA only is kept here, 42 bases in frame from base 1. Each donor gave one peripheral blood draw, averaging approximately 0.12 L, which was collected into heparinised tubes. A BD FACSAria II was used to sort naive, central memory, regulatory and stem cell-like memory CD4+ T cells with a panel that included CD45RO, CCR7, CD25, CD127, CD95 and CD27. Purity was above 95% for every sorted population. PBMCs were isolated immediately by Lymphoprep density gradient centrifugation and stained directly without culture. Samples were stained and sorted in pairs, with one healthy donor and one patient per experiment, so that batch effects were minimized. The entire isolated RNA was reverse transcribed using the High Capacity cDNA Reverse Transcription Kit, and thus expressed TCRB transcripts were sequenced. Naive, central memory and regulatory T cell samples underwent deep immunoSEQ sequencing, averaging around 3.6 million total reads per sample. After sorted cells were lysed in RLT buffer, RNA was extracted with DNase-treated RNeasy Micro or Mini kits, with the choice depending on cell number. To prevent cross-contamination, every cell subset was processed on its own, while patient and healthy donor samples were processed together. The immunoSEQ multiplex PCR was used to amplify TCRB sequences from cDNA, generating 87-bp fragments that spanned the CDR3 region. The amplicons were sequenced using the Illumina HiSeq platform. Regarding the original processing steps: PCR bias was corrected computationally using synthetic template baselines, and reads within Hamming distance 2 were collapsed, with unmergeable singletons discarded. By aligning reads against IMGT, V, D and J genes, CDR3 length, and insertions or deletions at six rearrangement sites were assigned. Within each subset, clonotype counts were normalized to the number of sorted cells before true diversity and Gini coefficients were calculated with the tcR R package. The overlap coefficient, calculated on TCRB nucleotide sequences, was used to measure repertoire sharing. TCRdb provides this immuneACCESS table in a form limited to in-frame rearrangements. Some clones are lacking; in checked studies, under half of them reflect an unresolved V gene, and why the rest are absent is not known. V, J and clone size reflect that table, while D and trimming were determined from the DNA. Present in this sample are about 140,000 clones, about 7% of which were seen just once. The top ten clonotypes cover around 1.3% of the sample.

The sequenced sample consisted of central memory CD4+ T cells from blood. This sequence originates from a woman aged 25-40 years in good health. Recombination linked TRBV6-6 to TRBJ1-2, with the identity of the D gene unclear. For the CDR3, the sequence is CASSPYSEGYGYTF. The DNA reads as follows: TGTGCCAGCAGTCCTTATTCGGAGGGCTATGGCTACACCTTC.